These 22 T cell receptor beta chains share one sample of origin, sequenced in a study of Ad26.COV2.S vaccination and SARS-CoV-2 variants. Sequencing was performed with immunoSEQ multiplex PCR; in TCRdb, only in-frame clones are kept and a portion is missing. The table shows roughly 300,000 clones, with 88% occurring only once. The treatment was: 15 to 20 received Ad26.COV2.S at low or high dose, single or two shots; roughly five received placebo; per-sample allocation not given. Sampling took place 63 days after the first vaccine or placebo injection. The sequenced sample was peripheral blood, obtained in a trial of Ad26.COV2.S vaccine versus placebo. The receptors shown here come from a person between 18 and 59 years old who received the Ad26.COV2.S COVID-19 vaccine or a placebo.

This chain uses TRBV30 with TRBJ2-7; maybe TRBD2 (6 bases). This CDR3 has 16 amino acids. V shed 0 bases and J shed 6 bases, with 21 bases lying between them. The V gene's germline CDR1 is GTSNPN and CDR2 SVGIG (reference sequence). The CDR3 region is CAWSVRGPGESGEQYF. The CDR3 DNA is TGTGCCTGGAGTGTACGGGGCCCGGGGGAATCGGGCGAGCAGTACTTC.

This chain connects TRBV7-9 to TRBJ2-7, with 13 bases that match TRBD2. J gave up 4 bases and V 6 bases, and 12 bases lay outside the gene matches. This CDR3 has 17 amino acids. Looked up from germline, CDR1 is SEHNR and CDR2 is FQNEAQ (reference sequence). The CDR3 here is CASSPTGTSGVKYEQYF. CDR3 bases: TGTGCCAGCAGTCCTACCGGGACTAGCGGGGTCAAATACGAGCAGTACTTC. Using reference TRBV7-9 and TRBJ2-7 for the parts outside the CDR3, the full variable domain is DTGVSQNPRHKITKRGQNVTFRCDPISEHNRLYWYRQTLGQGPEFLTYFQNEAQLEKSRLLSDRFSAERPKGSFSTLEIQRTEQGDSAMYLCASSPTGTSGVKYEQYFGPGTRLTVT.

This sequence joins TRBV27 and TRBJ1-3; D is possibly TRBD1 (5 bases). Germline V gives CDR1 MNHEY, CDR2 SMNVEV (reference sequence). V was clipped by 5 bases and J by 0 bases, with 14 bases between them. This CDR3 contains 16 residues. CDR3 nucleotides: TGTGCCAGCAGTCCGGCGGGGCGGCTCTCTGGAAACACCATATATTTT. Translating it yields CASSPAGRLSGNTIYF.

This clone was seen only a few times. The gene calls are TRBV7-9 and TRBJ1-5; 9 positions agree with TRBD1. CDR1 and CDR2 from the germline V gene are SEHNR and FQNEAQ (reference sequence). Losses at the gene ends were 4 bases for V and 1 base for J; bases not matched to a gene: 2. The CDR3 has 15 residues. For the CDR3, the DNA is TGTGCCAGCAGCTGGGGGACAGGGAGCAATCAGCCCCAGCATTTT. This translates into CASSWGTGSNQPQHF.

The chain combines TRBV5-8 with TRBJ2-3; D remains ambiguous. CDR1 is SGHTS, CDR2 YDEGEE, per germline. The CDR3 length is 13 residues. Deletions cut 2 bases from V and 0 bases from J, with 4 bases between. In nucleotides, the CDR3 is TGTGCCAGCAGCTTTTCTAGCACAGATACGCAGTATTTT. It yields the protein CASSFSSTDTQYF.

CDR3 bases: TGTGCCAGCAGTCACGAGGAGGGGGGCTATGGCTACACCTTC. This encodes CASSHEEGGYGYTF. The rearrangement links TRBV2 to TRBJ1-2, with D perhaps matching TRBD1 (6 bases). The CDR3 is made up of 14 amino acids. V lost 5 bases to trimming and J lost 4 bases, with 14 bases between them. The V gene's germline CDR1 is SNHLY and CDR2 FYNNEI.

The chain uses TRBV12-5 and TRBJ2-5; D not certain. Germline V lookup: CDR1 LGHNT, CDR2 FRNRAP. The CDR3 runs 14 residues. V dropped 1 base and J dropped 3 bases, with 9 bases sitting between them. DNA for the CDR3: TGTGCTAGTGGTTTGGCGGTCCTTGAAGAGACCCAGTACTTC. The encoded protein is CASGLAVLEETQYF.

Only one count was recorded for this clone. The chain is built from TRBV13 and TRBJ1-1; D might be TRBD1 (6 bases). Per germline, CDR1 PRHDT and CDR2 FYEKMQ (reference sequence). This CDR3 comprises 15 residues. The V gene lost 5 bases and the J gene lost 0 bases, with 13 bases spanning the gap. CDR3 loop: CASSSRDTMNTEAFF. In DNA, the CDR3 is TGTGCCAGCAGCAGCCGGGACACCATGAACACTGAAGCTTTCTTT.

As concerns this clone: Other DNA variants within this sample encode the same CDR3. CDR3 amino acids: CASSRRYEQYF. CDR3 in DNA: TGTGCCAGCAGCCGGAGGTACGAGCAGTACTTC. The chain joins TRBV28 to TRBJ2-7; TRBD2 is a possible D gene (5 bases). The V end lost 6 bases, the J end lost 4 bases, and 7 bases lay between the germline ends. The CDR3 consists of 11 residues. The germline CDR1 and CDR2 sequences are MDHEN and SYDVKM.

The CDR3: CATSDCPWNTNQETQYF. In DNA form, the CDR3 reads TGTGCCACCAGTGATTGCCCCTGGAATACCAACCAAGAGACCCAGTACTTC. The chain links TRBV24-1 to TRBJ2-5, with D unresolved. The germline V and J ends were trimmed by 2 bases and 0 bases, with 15 bases remaining between them. This CDR3 comprises 17 residues. CDR1 is KGHDR, CDR2 SFDVKD, per germline.

This chain joins TRBV5-1 and TRBJ1-4; D is perhaps TRBD1 (5 bases). V lost 4 bases to trimming and J lost 7 bases, with 17 bases between them. Germline CDR1 SGHRS, CDR2 YFSETQ. This CDR3 is built from 15 residues. The CDR3 loop is CASSPLQGGSEKLFF. Here the CDR3 DNA reads TGCGCCAGCAGCCCTCTCCAGGGAGGGTCTGAAAAACTGTTTTTT.

The chain combines TRBV7-2 with TRBJ2-1; TRBD2 agrees at 10 bases. Losses at the gene ends were 5 bases for V and 6 bases for J; bases not matched to a gene: 7. Germline loops: CDR1 SGHTA, CDR2 FQGNSA. The length of the CDR3 is 15 residues. Here the CDR3 DNA reads TGTGCCAGCAGCCCATCTAGCGGGAGTATCAATGAGCAGTTCTTC. Its translation: CASSPSSGSINEQFF. Full variable domain (outside the CDR3, taken from reference TRBV7-2 and TRBJ2-1): GAGVSQSPSNKVTEKGKDVELRCDPISGHTALYWYRQSLGQGLEFLIYFQGNSAPDKSGLPSDRFSAERTGGSVSTLTIQRTQQEDSAVYLCASSPSSGSINEQFFGPGTRLTVL.

The V call is TRBV27, the J call TRBJ1-6; 9 bases map to TRBD1. Germline-derived CDR1 and CDR2 are MNHEY and SMNVEV (reference sequence). The length of the CDR3 is 15 residues. J was trimmed by 7 bases and V by 6 bases; bases with no gene match: 7. CDR3 bases: TGTGCCAGCAGCAGACTCGGGACAGGGAATTCACCCCTCCACTTT. As protein: CASSRLGTGNSPLHF.

This clone was seen just once. CDR3 DNA sequence: TGTGCCAGCAGTTCAGACCGGGTCTCCCGGAAGCTAGGAGTCTCTACGCAGTATTTT. Residues: CASSSDRVSRKLGVSTQYF. The chain employs TRBV28 and TRBJ2-3; D remains ambiguous. There are 19 residues in the CDR3. Trimming left V 4 bases short and J 8 bases short, with 31 bases between. Germline V gene lookup returns CDR1 MDHEN and CDR2 SYDVKM.

V gene TRBV27 combines with J gene TRBJ1-1, with a weak D call TRBD1 (6 bases). Germline V CDR1 and CDR2: MNHEY, SMNVEV (reference sequence). The length of the CDR3 is 14 residues. The V and J ends lost 4 bases and 4 bases respectively, with 13 bases between them. The CDR3 DNA reads as TGTGCCAGCAGTTGGGGGGGCCCGGGCACTGAAGCTTTCTTT. It specifies CASSWGGPGTEAFF.

This sequence joins TRBV4-3 and TRBJ1-2; 10 bases align to TRBD1. CDR3 size: 17 residues. V lost 4 bases to trimming and J lost 0 bases; unmatched junction nucleotides: 8. The V gene's germline CDR1 is LGHNA and CDR2 YSLEER. CDR3 residues: CASSPVGTGAANYGYTF. CDR3 nucleotides: TGCGCCAGCAGCCCGGTGGGGACAGGGGCGGCTAACTATGGCTACACCTTC.

V usage is TRBV20-1 and J usage is TRBJ1-1; 8 nucleotides agree with TRBD1. This CDR3 has 11 amino acids. The J segment lost 9 bases and the V segment lost 5 bases, leaving 5 bases of the junction unmatched. Germline loops: CDR1 DFQATT, CDR2 SNEGSKA (reference sequence). CDR3 DNA: TGCAGTGCTTCCCGGACAGGGAAAGCTTTCTTT. This codes for CSASRTGKAFF.

V and J are TRBV19 and TRBJ1-2; 8 nucleotides match TRBD1. Germline values: CDR1 LNHDA, CDR2 SQIVND (reference sequence). The CDR3 spans 14 residues. Trimming at V came to 2 bases and at J to 4 bases, leaving 3 bases not matched to a gene. CDR3 sequence reads: CASSILDRAYGYTF. CDR3 DNA: TGTGCCAGTAGTATATTGGACAGGGCCTATGGCTACACCTTC.

The chain has TRBV4-3 and TRBJ2-3; D gene ambiguous. This CDR3 contains 15 residues. The ends were cut back, 3 bases at V and 2 bases at J, with 12 bases in the middle. The V gene's germline CDR1 is LGHNA and CDR2 YSLEER. The CDR3 is CASSHTFGYTDTQYF. In DNA form, the CDR3 reads TGCGCCAGCAGCCACACCTTTGGGTACACAGATACGCAGTATTTT.

This chain connects TRBV18 to TRBJ2-1; D remains unclear. V was trimmed by 3 bases and J by 8 bases, leaving 14 bases between them. The CDR3 spans 14 residues. CDR1 KGHSH and CDR2 LQKENI come from the germline V gene. CDR3 loop: CASSPQISTDEQFF. The CDR3 bases are TGTGCCAGCTCACCTCAAATATCCACAGATGAGCAGTTCTTC.

V and J are TRBV9 and TRBJ2-5, with D maybe TRBD1 (6 bases). V was pared by 1 base and J by 5 bases, with 15 bases between. This CDR3 has 15 residues. CDR1 is SGDLS and CDR2 is YYNGEE in the germline V gene. CDR3 sequence reads: CASSVLDRPGETQYF. CDR3 in DNA: TGTGCCAGCAGCGTACTCGACAGGCCGGGGGAGACCCAGTACTTC.

The J gene is TRBJ2-3, the V gene TRBV2; 10 nucleotides agree with TRBD1. Germline CDR1 SNHLY, CDR2 FYNNEI. V lost 8 bases and J lost 6; bases outside the gene matches: 11. This CDR3 has 15 residues. CDR3 sequence reads: CASLEGGQGGDTQYF. In DNA form, the CDR3 reads TGTGCCAGCCTTGAGGGTGGACAGGGGGGTGATACGCAGTATTTT.